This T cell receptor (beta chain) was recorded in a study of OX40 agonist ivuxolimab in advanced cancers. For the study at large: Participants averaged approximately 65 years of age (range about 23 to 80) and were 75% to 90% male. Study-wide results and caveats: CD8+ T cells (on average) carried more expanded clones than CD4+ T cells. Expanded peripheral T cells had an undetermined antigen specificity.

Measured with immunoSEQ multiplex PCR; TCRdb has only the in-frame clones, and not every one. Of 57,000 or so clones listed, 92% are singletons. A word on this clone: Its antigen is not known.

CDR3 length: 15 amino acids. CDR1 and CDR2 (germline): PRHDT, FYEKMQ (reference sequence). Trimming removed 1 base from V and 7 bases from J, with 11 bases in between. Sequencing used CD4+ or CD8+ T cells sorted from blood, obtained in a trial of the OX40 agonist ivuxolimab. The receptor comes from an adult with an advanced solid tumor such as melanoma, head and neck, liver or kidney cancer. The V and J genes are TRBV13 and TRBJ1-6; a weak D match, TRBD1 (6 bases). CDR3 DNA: TGTGCCAGCAGCTTAGATCAGGGGAGAAATTCACCCCTCCACTTT. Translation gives CASSLDQGRNSPLHF.